This entry is about one T cell receptor beta chain. The antigen remains undetermined. The CDR3 extends over 18 amino acids. V dropped 7 bases and J dropped 0; count of bases not matched to a gene: 11. CDR1 and CDR2 from the germline V gene are SGHVS and FNYEAQ. This specimen belongs to a study of T cell repertoires in cytomegalovirus infection. The overall study: A matching HLA type, together with CMV infection, was signaled by public TCR beta signatures.

The study's findings and limits: Pooled public TCR beta family frequency picked out CMV carriers with the relevant HLA. It was HLA-C-restricted CMV-specific TCR beta clonotypes that dominated the response ex vivo.

TCRdb analysed the reads with MiXCR anew, one entry per CDR3 protein. The sample comprises around 450,000 distinct CDR3 sequences, 25% to 40% of which are singletons, and roughly an eighth rests with the top ten. The chain carries TRBV7-6 and TRBJ2-6; 8 bases match TRBD1. The clonotype was recovered from a human donor in good health (CMV status not recorded). Some clones in this sample may be carry-over from other donors' samples. Specimen: PBMCs. Here the CDR3 reads CASTRTRQGSSGANVLTF. The DNA of the CDR3 is TGTGCCAGCACCAGAACCCGACAGGGGAGCTCTGGGGCCAACGTCCTGACTTTC.